The T cell receptor beta chain described here comes from a study of blood T cell repertoires in COVID-19. Looking at the study overall: Sources were T cells, B-cell-depleted T cells, or PBMCs; the material itself was cDNA or gDNA.

Germline V CDR1 and CDR2: SQVTM, ANQGSEA. The CDR3 has 14 amino acids. V was cut by 4 bases and J by 2 bases, with 11 bases left in between. How the authors handled the data: Counts of nucleated cells, estimated from reference gene primer amplification, were obtained. Assay: immunoSEQ multiplex PCR; the TCRdb copy retains only in-frame clones and omits some. For V, J and clone size, that table is used; D and trimming come from the DNA. The data hold about 310,000 clones, with about 87% observed a single time. The chain carries TRBV29-1 and TRBJ2-2; tentative D call: TRBD1 (6 bases). The clonotype was recovered from a woman between 45 and 60 years old who had recovered from COVID-19. Material: peripheral blood. CDR3 sequence reads: CSVGGRGNTGELFF. In DNA, the CDR3 is TGCAGCGTTGGAGGCAGGGGAAACACCGGGGAGCTGTTTTTT.